These 23 T cell receptor beta chains were sequenced from one sample in a study of human T cells and chemical hapten exposure (dated by TCRdb to 2020 to 2023). Library preparation employed RACE. This sample was sequenced with a NextSeq 500. TCRdb's own reprocessing of the public reads used fastp at Q25 and MiXCR and kept productive beta chains. Each CDR3 protein appears once, grouped with its most common genes and DNA. This sample gives tens of thousands of distinct CDR3 sequences in total; about 3.9% of them show up just once. Clones ranked in the top ten supply approximately 1.6% of the sample. This specimen's time point label, per the study, means: healthy volunteer bleed at 2 weeks. Total RNA was extracted from unfractionated whole blood that had been collected in Tempus Blood RNA tubes. Sequenced sample: whole blood. These receptors all stem from a female donor in good health. Some clones in this sample may be carry-over from other donors' samples.

This clonotype was picked up many times. V is TRBV4-3 and J is TRBJ2-3; D remains unclear. V lost 1 base, J lost 6 bases, and 8 bases lay in between. The CDR3 runs to 13 residues. CDR1 LGHNA and CDR2 YSLEER come from the germline V gene. CDR3 region: CASSQGVTDTQYF. The CDR3 DNA is TGCGCCAGCAGCCAAGGCGTTACGGATACGCAGTATTTT.

This clonotype was seen many times. The rearrangement joins TRBV7-8 to TRBJ1-5, with a tentative D call TRBD1 (5 bases). With 5 bases removed from V and 4 bases from J, the gap between germline ends came to 15 bases. The germline gives CDR1 SGHVS, CDR2 FQNEAQ. This CDR3 contains 15 residues. This CDR3 reads CASSNAGAQNQPQHF. The CDR3, as DNA: TGTGCCAGCAGCAACGCCGGGGCGCAGAATCAGCCCCAGCATTTT.

This clonotype was counted at least ten times. The J gene is TRBJ1-2, the V gene TRBV29-1; a weak D match, TRBD1 (5 bases). Germline assignment: CDR1 SQVTM and CDR2 ANQGSEA. Trimming took off 3 bases at V and 3 bases at J, with 11 bases between the two ends. This CDR3 comprises 13 residues. Here the CDR3 reads CSVEPQADYGYTF. The CDR3 region has the DNA TGCAGCGTTGAGCCACAGGCGGACTATGGCTACACCTTC.

The rearrangement joins TRBV5-1 to TRBJ2-3; 8 nucleotides agree with TRBD2. The CDR3 is 14 amino acids. V lost 3 bases, J lost 1 base, and 1 base stayed unmatched. From germline, CDR1 is SGHRS and CDR2 YFSETQ. The CDR3 region is CASSSTSGTDTQYF. CDR3 nucleotides: TGCGCCAGCAGCTCGACTAGCGGCACAGATACGCAGTATTTT. Filled out from reference TRBV5-1 and TRBJ2-3, the complete variable domain reads KAGVTQTPRYLIKTRGQQVTLSCSPISGHRSVSWYQQTPGQGLQFLFEYFSETQRNKGNFPGRFSGRQFSNSRSEMNVSTLELGDSALYLCASSSTSGTDTQYFGPGTRLTVL.

This clonotype showed up many times. This chain connects TRBV7-9 to TRBJ2-7, with 11 bases that match TRBD1. Germline V gene data show CDR1 as SEHNR and CDR2 as FQNEAQ (reference sequence). Trimming took 5 bases from V and 2 from J; bases not matched to a gene: 8. This CDR3 is built from 16 residues. The CDR3 DNA sequence: TGTGCCAGCAGCCCGCGCTTGGGACAGGGGGCCTACGAGCAGTACTTC. Encoded protein: CASSPRLGQGAYEQYF.

This clonotype was seen ten or more times. The rearrangement links TRBV20-1 to TRBJ2-1, with a weak D call TRBD2 (5 bases). Trimming cost V 2 bases and J 10 bases, with 15 bases left between them. CDR1 DFQATT and CDR2 SNEGSKA come from the germline V gene (reference sequence). This CDR3 contains 13 residues. CDR3 amino acids: CSARPLSGGEQFF. The CDR3 DNA sequence: TGCAGTGCTAGACCCTTGAGCGGTGGAGAGCAGTTCTTC.

This clonotype was counted only a few times. The chain recombines TRBV6-5 with TRBJ1-4; 7 nucleotides line up with TRBD1. There are 15 residues in the CDR3. J gave up 5 bases and V 6 bases, and 9 bases lay outside the gene matches. Germline CDR1 MNHEY, CDR2 SVGAGI. This CDR3 is CASRAFGTANEKLFF. CDR3 DNA sequence: TGTGCCAGCAGAGCCTTCGGGACAGCAAATGAAAAACTGTTTTTT.

This clonotype was observed many times. The gene calls are TRBV2 and TRBJ1-2; 8 bases are a match to TRBD1. V shed 0 bases, J shed 8 bases, and the junction held 11 bases outside the gene matches. CDR3 length: 16 residues. The V gene's germline CDR1 is SNHLY and CDR2 FYNNEI. CDR3 loop: CASSEALWQGARGYTF. CDR3 DNA: TGTGCCAGCAGTGAAGCGCTATGGCAGGGGGCACGAGGCTACACCTTC.

In its sample, this clonotype was seen many times. V is TRBV7-7 and J is TRBJ1-5; no clear D gene. This CDR3 has 13 residues. The germline V gene has CDR1 SSHAT and CDR2 FNYEAQ (reference sequence). The V end lost 5 bases, the J end lost 9 bases, and 14 bases lay between the germline ends. Here the CDR3 reads CASSPGISGPQHF. The CDR3 nucleotides are TGTGCCAGCAGCCCCGGTATCTCAGGGCCCCAGCATTTT.

This sequence joins TRBV20-1 and TRBJ1-1; D is undetermined. The CDR3 consists of 14 residues. Germline-derived CDR1 and CDR2 are DFQATT and SNEGSKA (reference sequence). Trimming took 5 bases from V and 2 from J, leaving 15 bases between them. The CDR3 loop is CSAQLSSRNTEAFF. CDR3 DNA sequence: TGCAGTGCTCAGCTCAGCTCTCGAAACACTGAAGCTTTCTTT.

This clonotype occurred many times. The chain has TRBV7-9 and TRBJ1-3, with D uncertain. In germline, CDR1 is SEHNR, CDR2 FQNEAQ (reference sequence). V dropped 2 bases and J dropped 2 bases, with 1 base sitting between them. The CDR3 sequence is 12 residues long. The CDR3 coding sequence is TGTGCCAGCAGCTTACCTGGAAACACCATATATTTT. Amino acids: CASSLPGNTIYF.

This clonotype appeared many times. V and J are TRBV28 and TRBJ2-7; 7 bases match TRBD1. V trimming: 3 bases; J trimming: 0 bases; junction bases outside the gene matches: 14. The germline CDR1 and CDR2 sequences are MDHEN and SYDVKM. This CDR3 has 18 residues. The CDR3 reads CASSLGPYSGGRSYEQYF. The CDR3 DNA is TGTGCCAGCAGTTTGGGGCCGTACTCAGGGGGTCGCTCCTACGAGCAGTACTTC.

This clonotype was seen many times. The chain recombines TRBV12-3 or TRBV12-4 with TRBJ2-2; 9 nucleotides line up with TRBD2. This CDR3 contains 16 residues. V was clipped by 6 bases and J by 4 bases; unmatched bases: 9. The CDR3 region is CASSSLLAGLTGELFF. CDR3 nucleotides: TGTGCCAGCAGCTCCCTCCTAGCGGGACTCACCGGGGAGCTGTTTTTT.

This clonotype showed up many times. The chain recombines TRBV7-9 with TRBJ1-1, with D uncertain. CDR1 and CDR2 (germline): SEHNR, FQNEAQ (reference sequence). V was shortened by 5 bases and J by 2 bases, with 15 bases between the two germline ends. This CDR3 is 15 amino acids long. Here the CDR3 reads CASSPRTDHNTEAFF. The CDR3 bases are TGTGCCAGCAGCCCCCGGACTGATCATAACACTGAAGCTTTCTTT.

In its sample, this clonotype was seen a few times. V is TRBV28 and J is TRBJ2-2; unclear D gene. V lost 3 bases, J lost 7 bases, and 3 bases lay in between. The CDR3 sequence is 11 residues long. CDR1 is MDHEN, CDR2 SYDVKM, per germline. The CDR3 region is CASSFLGELFF. The CDR3 nucleotides read TGTGCCAGCAGTTTCCTCGGGGAGCTGTTTTTT.

The table lists this clonotype with many counts. This sequence joins TRBV7-3 and TRBJ1-2; weak D call: TRBD1 (6 bases). The CDR3 spans 16 residues. Germline CDR1 is SGHTA and CDR2 is FQGTGA. V was trimmed by 6 bases and J by 0 bases, leaving 17 bases between them. In nucleotides, the CDR3 is TGTGCCAGCAGTCACACTGGACAGACAGCTAACTATGGCTACACCTTC. Translation gives CASSHTGQTANYGYTF.

This clonotype was seen only a few times. V is TRBV29-1 and J is TRBJ2-3; 7 positions agree with TRBD2. V dropped 3 bases and J dropped 0; count of bases not matched to a gene: 3. The CDR3 has 14 amino acids. Germline CDR1 reads SQVTM; CDR2 reads ANQGSEA. CDR3 bases: TGCAGCGTTGACGGCGGGGGTAGCACAGATACGCAGTATTTT. It is translated as CSVDGGGSTDTQYF.

This clonotype occurred many times. This chain uses TRBV3-1 with TRBJ2-3; no reliable D call. CDR1 and CDR2 (germline): LGHDT, YNNKEL (reference sequence). The CDR3 is 14 residues long. Trimming took 1 base from V and 4 from J, leaving 9 bases between them. Here the CDR3 reads CASSQGSGADTQYF. CDR3 DNA sequence: TGTGCCAGCAGCCAAGGGTCCGGCGCAGATACGCAGTATTTT.

This clonotype was counted at least ten times. The V and J genes are TRBV20-1 and TRBJ2-7; D may match TRBD1 or TRBD2 (5 bases each). The CDR3 is 14 residues long. CDR1 is DFQATT and CDR2 is SNEGSKA in the germline V gene (reference sequence). V was cut by 6 bases and J by 3 bases, with 18 bases left in between. The DNA for the CDR3 is TGCAGTGCCGCCACCGGGACGGCAAACTACGAGCAGTACTTC. Amino acids: CSAATGTANYEQYF.

The table lists this clonotype with many counts. The CDR3 loop is CASGPDYYEQYF. In DNA form, the CDR3 reads TGTGCTAGTGGACCTGACTACTACGAGCAGTACTTC. V and J are TRBV12-5 and TRBJ2-7; tentatively, D is TRBD2 (5 bases). V was trimmed by 6 bases and J by 3 bases, leaving 9 bases between them. In germline, CDR1 is LGHNT, CDR2 FRNRAP. This CDR3 spans 12 amino acids.

This clonotype has a count of ten or more. The chain recombines TRBV7-8 with TRBJ1-1; D uncertain. V gave up 3 bases and J gave up 4 bases, with 6 bases separating them. This CDR3 contains 12 residues. CDR1 is SGHVS and CDR2 is FQNEAQ in the germline V gene. Here the CDR3 DNA reads TGTGCCAGCAGCTTCCATGGCACTGAAGCTTTCTTT. Protein sequence: CASSFHGTEAFF.

This rearrangement joins TRBV6-6 to TRBJ1-3; D uncertain. The CDR3 length is 14 residues. The V and J ends lost 2 bases and 2 bases respectively, with 7 bases between them. Germline assignment: CDR1 MNHNY and CDR2 SVGAGI (reference sequence). DNA for the CDR3: TGTGCCAGCAGTTACGTGGAACCTGGAAACACCATATATTTT. Translating gives CASSYVEPGNTIYF.

This clonotype has ten or more counts. The rearrangement links TRBV20-1 to TRBJ2-1; perhaps TRBD1 as D (6 bases). CDR1 is DFQATT and CDR2 is SNEGSKA in the germline V gene (reference sequence). CDR3 length: 15 amino acids. The V end was cut by 1 base, the J end by 2 bases, with 12 bases between. This chain's CDR3 is CSARVLTGPYNEQFF. The CDR3 nucleotides read TGCAGTGCTAGAGTTTTGACAGGACCCTACAATGAGCAGTTCTTC.